The T cell receptor (beta chain) under discussion was sequenced for a study of CD8+ T cells in alopecia areata. Study as a whole: The graft donors were approximately 6-13-month-old C3H/HeJ mice with spontaneous alopecia, and their skin went to approximately 7-10-week-old female C3H/HeJ mice. Study outcomes and limitations: Higher clonality than in normal scalp was seen in lesional scalp, especially alopecia totalis/universalis.

The CDR3 length is 11 residues. In germline, CDR1 is LGHNA, CDR2 YNLKQL (reference sequence). RNA extraction and reverse transcription yielded cDNA as sequencing template. Libraries were prepared by immunoSEQ multiplex PCR; TCRdb keeps only in-frame clonotypes and omits some of them. The sample gives approximately 300,000 clones, none seen only once, and the top ten clones hold 1.2%. Scientists pooled cutaneous lymph node cells and sorted them on CD4, CD8alpha, NKG2D, NKG2ACE and other markers. This clone was seen ten or more times. As yet, its antigen is unknown. Here the gene names and germline are mouse. The read falls 4 residues short of the CDR3 end, and the missing part is taken from the germline J gene. The same CDR3 is also encoded by other DNA sequences in this sample.

Sample: CD4+ T cells sorted from a lymph node. The chain combines TRBV5 with TRBJ1-1, with unresolved D. This clonotype was obtained from a C3H/HeJ mouse with alopecia areata. Mouse MHC haplotype: H2-k. The CDR3 protein is CASSQDREVFF. The CDR3 DNA, read in part, is TGTGCCAGCAGCCAAGACAGA.